One sample yielded the 27 T cell receptor beta chains listed below, sequenced in a study of T cell responses to AZD1222 COVID-19 vaccine. Some clones are missing from TCRdb's copy, which holds only in-frame ones; the method was immunoSEQ multiplex PCR. The sample lists roughly 130,000 clones; about nine tenths were seen once. The sample here was peripheral blood, taken on day 0 of AZD1222 vaccination. The receptors here all came from an adult in good health.

The chain carries TRBV5-4 and TRBJ2-1; D possibly matches TRBD1 or TRBD2 (5 bases each). CDR3 length: 13 amino acids. Per germline, CDR1 SGHNT and CDR2 YYREEE (reference sequence). Trimming took off 4 bases at V and 8 bases at J, with 13 bases between the two ends. The chain's CDR3 is CASSPQLGDEQFF. The CDR3 DNA sequence: TGTGCCAGCAGCCCACAACTGGGGGATGAGCAGTTCTTC.

This sequence joins TRBV18 and TRBJ1-5; 7 bases are a match to TRBD1. The CDR3 totals 15 residues. Trimming took 6 bases from V and 4 from J; bases not matched to a gene: 9. Per the germline V gene, CDR1 is KGHSH and CDR2 is LQKENI. The CDR3 sequence: CASSPGQASNQPQHF. As DNA, the CDR3 is TGTGCCAGCTCCCCCGGACAGGCCTCTAATCAGCCCCAGCATTTT.

In this sample, this clone turned up a few times. V gene TRBV7-9 combines with J gene TRBJ1-6; unclear D gene. The CDR3 covers 12 residues. Germline values: CDR1 SEHNR, CDR2 FQNEAQ (reference sequence). Trimming shortened V by 5 bases and J by 9 bases, and 8 bases separated the two germline ends. The CDR3 region has the DNA TGTGCCAGCAGCCCGCCCGGTTCACCCCTCCACTTT. Its translation is CASSPPGSPLHF.

The V call is TRBV5-4, the J call TRBJ2-5; the D call may be TRBD1 or TRBD2 (5 bases each). CDR3 length: 14 amino acids. Germline V gene lookup returns CDR1 SGHNT and CDR2 YYREEE (reference sequence). Trimming removed 5 bases from V and 1 base from J, with 12 bases in between. The CDR3: CASSATAAQETQYF. The CDR3, as DNA: TGTGCCAGCAGTGCGACAGCGGCCCAAGAGACCCAGTACTTC.

This chain links TRBV6-1 with TRBJ2-5; 10 bases map to TRBD2. The CDR3 spans 15 residues. J lost 2 bases, V lost 2 bases, and 2 bases had no gene match. The germline V gene encodes CDR1 MNHNS and CDR2 SASEGT. CDR3: CASSELAGVQETQYF. The CDR3 bases are TGTGCCAGCAGTGAACTAGCGGGGGTACAAGAGACCCAGTACTTC.

CDR3 nucleotides: TGTGCCAGCAGCCTTGCACCGAACACTGAAGCTTTCTTT. Translated, it gives CASSLAPNTEAFF. The chain recombines TRBV5-6 with TRBJ1-1; D gene unclear. V was shortened by 4 bases and J by 1 base, with 8 bases between the two germline ends. Germline CDR1 and CDR2: SGHDT and YYEEEE. This CDR3 spans 13 amino acids. Looking up the rest from reference TRBV5-6 and TRBJ1-1 gives the full variable domain: DAGVTQSPTHLIKTRGQQVTLRCSPKSGHDTVSWYQQALGQGPQFIFQYYEEEERQRGNFPDRFSGHQFPNYSSELNVNALLLGDSALYLCASSLAPNTEAFFGQGTRLTVV.

This sequence joins TRBV30 and TRBJ1-1; D not certain. Germline values: CDR1 GTSNPN, CDR2 SVGIG (reference sequence). With 0 bases removed from V and 10 bases from J, the gap between germline ends came to 15 bases. The CDR3 is made up of 13 amino acids. CDR3 residues: CAWSVGTSNGAFF. The CDR3 DNA sequence: TGTGCCTGGAGTGTTGGAACCTCGAATGGAGCTTTCTTT. Supplemented by reference TRBV30 and TRBJ1-1, the full variable domain reads SQTIHQWPATLVQPVGSPLSLECTVEGTSNPNLYWYRQAAGRGLQLLFYSVGIGQISSEVPQNLSASRPQDRQFILSSKKLLLSDSGFYLCAWSVGTSNGAFFGQGTRLTVV.

This chain uses TRBV3-1 (or the pseudogene TRBV3-2) with TRBJ1-2; TRBD1 agrees at 12 bases. The ends lost 3 bases at V and 3 bases at J; junction bases unmatched: 5. Looked up from germline, CDR1 is LGHDT and CDR2 is YNNKEL (reference sequence). The CDR3 is made up of 16 amino acids. For the CDR3, the DNA is TGTGCCAGCAGCCACCGGGACAGGGGGCGAGACTATGGCTACACCTTC. As protein: CASSHRDRGRDYGYTF.

The V and J genes are TRBV3-1 (or the pseudogene TRBV3-2) and TRBJ1-5; 12 nucleotides agree with TRBD1. The germline V gene has CDR1 LGHDT and CDR2 YNNKEL (reference sequence). V lost 6 bases and J lost 7; bases outside the gene matches: 7. The CDR3 loop spans 15 amino acids. CDR3 protein: CASSRGGTGGQPQHF. The DNA for the CDR3 is TGTGCCAGCAGTCGGGGGGGGACAGGGGGCCAGCCCCAGCATTTT.

This CDR3 reads CASSPGDRGYGYTF. In DNA, the CDR3 is TGTGCCAGCAGTCCCGGGGACAGGGGATATGGCTACACCTTC. V gene TRBV28 combines with J gene TRBJ1-2; 10 bases fit TRBD1. In germline, CDR1 is MDHEN, CDR2 SYDVKM. Trimming at V came to 5 bases and at J to 5 bases, leaving 5 bases not matched to a gene. This CDR3 has 14 residues.

The chain has TRBV7-8 and TRBJ2-7, with D hard to call. Trimming stripped 1 base from V and 1 base from J, with 11 bases between. CDR3 length: 15 amino acids. Looked up from germline, CDR1 is SGHVS and CDR2 is FQNEAQ. The CDR3 DNA reads TGTGCCAGCAGCTTAGTACAAGGGCCGTCCTACGAGCAGTACTTC. Translating it yields CASSLVQGPSYEQYF. Full variable domain (missing parts from reference TRBV7-8 and TRBJ2-7): GAGVSQSPRYKVAKRGQDVALRCDPISGHVSLFWYQQALGQGPEFLTYFQNEAQLDKSGLPSDRFFAERPEGSVSTLKIQRTQQEDSAVYLCASSLVQGPSYEQYFGPGTRLTVT.

This chain joins TRBV30 and TRBJ1-5; the match to TRBD1 covers 7 bases. V lost 2 bases and J lost 2; bases outside the gene matches: 3. Germline-derived CDR1 and CDR2 are GTSNPN and SVGIG (reference sequence). The CDR3 extends over 14 amino acids. In DNA, the CDR3 is TGTGCCTGGAGTTTCACAGGGGGCAATCAGCCCCAGCATTTT. Its protein product is CAWSFTGGNQPQHF. The variable domain in full, completed from reference TRBV30 and TRBJ1-5, reads SQTIHQWPATLVQPVGSPLSLECTVEGTSNPNLYWYRQAAGRGLQLLFYSVGIGQISSEVPQNLSASRPQDRQFILSSKKLLLSDSGFYLCAWSFTGGNQPQHFGDGTRLSIL.

This clone was counted only a few times. The V call is TRBV5-1, the J call TRBJ2-3; no reliable D call. V was clipped by 5 bases and J by 2 bases, with 12 bases between them. The length of the CDR3 is 14 residues. Germline V gene lookup returns CDR1 SGHRS and CDR2 YFSETQ. CDR3 DNA: TGCGCCAGCAGTGGTGGCAGTCTCACAGATACGCAGTATTTT. It specifies CASSGGSLTDTQYF.

This chain connects TRBV5-1 to TRBJ1-2, with D hard to call. CDR3 length: 13 residues. Per the germline V gene, CDR1 is SGHRS and CDR2 is YFSETQ. V lost 0 bases, J lost 4 bases, and 7 bases lay in between. CDR3 bases: TGCGCCAGCAGCTTGGCTGCGATCTATGGCTACACCTTC. Its protein is CASSLAAIYGYTF.

This chain uses TRBV20-1 with TRBJ2-3, with 7 bases that match TRBD2. Germline CDR1 DFQATT, CDR2 SNEGSKA (reference sequence). V trimming: 3 bases; J trimming: 7 bases; junction bases outside the gene matches: 10. The CDR3 extends over 14 amino acids. This CDR3 reads CSASPGRGIHTQYF. The CDR3 bases are TGCAGTGCTAGTCCGGGGCGGGGGATTCATACGCAGTATTTT.

The rearrangement uses TRBV11-2 and TRBJ1-6; maybe TRBD1 (6 bases). V lost 5 bases, J lost 0 bases, and 17 bases lay in between. The germline gives CDR1 SGHAT, CDR2 FQNNGV. This CDR3 has 18 amino acids. The CDR3 DNA is TGTGCCAGCAGCCTCCGGGACACGAGAATCTCCTATAATTCACCCCTCCACTTT. Translated, it gives CASSLRDTRISYNSPLHF. The full variable domain, completed using reference TRBV11-2 and TRBJ1-6, is EAGVAQSPRYKIIEKRQSVAFWCNPISGHATLYWYQQILGQGPKLLIQFQNNGVVDDSQLPKDRFSAERLKGVDSTLKIQPAKLEDSAVYLCASSLRDTRISYNSPLHFGNGTRLTVT.

The chain employs TRBV6-4 and TRBJ1-4; no definite D call. Germline V gives CDR1 MRHNA, CDR2 SNTAGT. CDR3 length equals 15 residues. The V and J ends lost 5 bases and 2 bases respectively, with 12 bases between them. CDR3 region: CASSSNLGTNEKLFF. The CDR3, as DNA: TGTGCCAGCAGTTCGAACCTGGGGACTAATGAAAAACTGTTTTTT.

This chain links TRBV5-1 with TRBJ1-6, with D hard to call. Germline-derived CDR1 and CDR2 are SGHRS and YFSETQ. The CDR3 has 14 residues. V was shortened by 2 bases and J by 3 bases, with 6 bases between the two germline ends. DNA of the CDR3: TGCGCCAGCAGCTTCGACGGCTATAATTCACCCCTCCACTTT. Amino acids: CASSFDGYNSPLHF.

This clone came up a few times. This rearrangement joins TRBV5-1 to TRBJ2-3; TRBD2 matches 7 bases. The CDR3 is 18 residues long. Trimming at V came to 4 bases and at J to 2 bases, leaving 16 bases not matched to a gene. Looked up from germline, CDR1 is SGHRS and CDR2 is YFSETQ. The CDR3, as DNA: TGCGCCAGCAGCCCCGGTTTTGGGGAGCGGGGCCCCACAGATACGCAGTATTTT. The encoded protein is CASSPGFGERGPTDTQYF.

The chain uses TRBV5-4 and TRBJ1-2; D might be TRBD1 (6 bases). The V gene's germline CDR1 is SGHNT and CDR2 YYREEE (reference sequence). V was trimmed by 5 bases and J by 4 bases, leaving 12 bases between them. The CDR3 is 13 amino acids. The CDR3 nucleotides are TGTGCCAGCAGTTCCGGACAGATCTATGGCTACACCTTC. This encodes CASSSGQIYGYTF.

This sequence joins TRBV9 and TRBJ1-2; D might be TRBD1 (5 bases). This CDR3 is 15 amino acids long. CDR1 SGDLS and CDR2 YYNGEE come from the germline V gene. Trimming stripped 3 bases from V and 4 bases from J, with 16 bases between. This CDR3 is CASSESQGIGYGYTF. The CDR3 DNA follows: TGTGCCAGCAGCGAGTCTCAGGGCATAGGCTATGGCTACACCTTC.

The chain joins TRBV30 to TRBJ1-4; D gene uncertain. The CDR3 runs 11 residues. V lost 2 bases to trimming and J lost 6 bases, with 4 bases between them. CDR1 and CDR2 from the germline V gene are GTSNPN and SVGIG (reference sequence). The CDR3 nucleotides read TGTGCCTGGAGTTACGATGAAAAACTGTTTTTT. It is translated as CAWSYDEKLFF.

The CDR3 spells CASSSSYEQYF. CDR3 nucleotides: TGTGCCAGCAGCTCCTCCTACGAGCAGTACTTC. V usage is TRBV5-8 and J usage is TRBJ2-7; no definite D call. The CDR3 extends over 11 amino acids. V lost 3 bases and J lost 0, with 1 base in between. The V gene's germline CDR1 is SGHTS and CDR2 YDEGEE.

This chain uses TRBV7-2 with TRBJ2-3, with TRBD2 matching 7 bases. The CDR3 has 13 amino acids. V was pared by 5 bases and J by 10 bases, with 9 bases of the junction left unmatched. Germline CDR1 and CDR2: SGHTA and FQGNSA. Here the CDR3 DNA reads TGTGCCAGCAGCCCCCTAGCGGCCCAGGCGCAGTATTTT. Its translation: CASSPLAAQAQYF.

V gene TRBV28 combines with J gene TRBJ1-1; possible D gene TRBD1, 6 bases. The CDR3 consists of 15 residues. Germline V CDR1 and CDR2: MDHEN, SYDVKM. The V end lost 3 bases, the J end lost 0 bases, and 11 bases lay between the germline ends. DNA of the CDR3: TGTGCCAGCAGTTTTGAGGGGGGGATGAACACTGAAGCTTTCTTT. Protein: CASSFEGGMNTEAFF.

The CDR3: CASSAGTGFGNTIYF. The CDR3 DNA reads TGTGCCAGCAGCGCCGGGACAGGGTTCGGAAACACCATATATTTT. V is TRBV9 and J is TRBJ1-3; 9 bases line up with TRBD1. The germline gives CDR1 SGDLS, CDR2 YYNGEE. V gave up 3 bases and J gave up 4 bases; unmatched junction bases: 5. The CDR3 totals 15 residues.

The chain links TRBV9 to TRBJ2-3; 9 bases align to TRBD1. Germline assignment: CDR1 SGDLS and CDR2 YYNGEE. Losses at the gene ends were 0 bases for V and 6 bases for J; bases not matched to a gene: 8. CDR3 length: 16 residues. CDR3 nucleotides: TGTGCCAGCAGCGTAGAACAGGGGGCCTACTGGGATACGCAGTATTTT. Its protein product is CASSVEQGAYWDTQYF.